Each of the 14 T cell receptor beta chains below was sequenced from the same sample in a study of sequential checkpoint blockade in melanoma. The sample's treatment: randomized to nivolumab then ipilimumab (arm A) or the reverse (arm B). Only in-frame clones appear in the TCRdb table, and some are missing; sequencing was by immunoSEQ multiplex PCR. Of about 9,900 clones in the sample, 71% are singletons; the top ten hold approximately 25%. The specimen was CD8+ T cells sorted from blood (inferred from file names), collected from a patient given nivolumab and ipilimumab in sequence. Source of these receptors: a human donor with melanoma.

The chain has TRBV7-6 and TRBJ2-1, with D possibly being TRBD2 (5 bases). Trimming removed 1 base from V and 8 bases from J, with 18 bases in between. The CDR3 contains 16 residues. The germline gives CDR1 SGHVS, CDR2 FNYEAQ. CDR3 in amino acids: CASSLVRADYGDEQFF. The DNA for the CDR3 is TGTGCCAGCAGCTTAGTAAGAGCGGATTACGGCGATGAGCAGTTCTTC.

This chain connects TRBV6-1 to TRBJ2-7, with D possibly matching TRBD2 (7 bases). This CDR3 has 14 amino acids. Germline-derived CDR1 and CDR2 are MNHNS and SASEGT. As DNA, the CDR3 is TGTGCAAGCGGGGTAGGGGGGGGAAGGTACGAGCAGTACTTC. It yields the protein CASGVGGGRYEQYF.

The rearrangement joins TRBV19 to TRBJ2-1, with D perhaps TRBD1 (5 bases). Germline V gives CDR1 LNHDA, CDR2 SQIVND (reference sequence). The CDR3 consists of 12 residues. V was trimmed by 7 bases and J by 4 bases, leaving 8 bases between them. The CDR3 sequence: CASTTAYNEQFF. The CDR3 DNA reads TGTGCCAGTACGACAGCTTACAATGAGCAGTTCTTC.

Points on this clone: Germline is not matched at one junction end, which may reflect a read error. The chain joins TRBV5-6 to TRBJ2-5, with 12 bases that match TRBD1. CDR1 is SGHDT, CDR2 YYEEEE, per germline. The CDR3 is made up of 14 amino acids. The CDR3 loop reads CASSTGTGGASGNF. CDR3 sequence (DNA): TGTGCCAGCAGCACCGGGACAGGGGGCGCATCGGGTAACTTC.

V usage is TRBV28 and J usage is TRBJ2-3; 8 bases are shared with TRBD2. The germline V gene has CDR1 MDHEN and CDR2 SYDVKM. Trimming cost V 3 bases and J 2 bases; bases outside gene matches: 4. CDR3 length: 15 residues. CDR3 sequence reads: CASSLGTSPTDTQYF. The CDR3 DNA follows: TGTGCCAGCAGTTTGGGGACTAGTCCCACAGATACGCAGTATTTT.

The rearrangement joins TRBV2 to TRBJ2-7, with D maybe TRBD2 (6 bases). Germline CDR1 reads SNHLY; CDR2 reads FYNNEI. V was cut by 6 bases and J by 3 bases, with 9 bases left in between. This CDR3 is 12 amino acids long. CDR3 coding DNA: TGTGCCAGCAGAGAGACTAGCTACGAGCAGTACTTC. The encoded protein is CASRETSYEQYF.

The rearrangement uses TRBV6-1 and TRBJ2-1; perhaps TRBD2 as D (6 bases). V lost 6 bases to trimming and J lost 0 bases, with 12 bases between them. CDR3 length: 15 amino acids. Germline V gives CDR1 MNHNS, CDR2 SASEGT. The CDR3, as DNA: TGTGCCAGCAGACCGCGGGGATTCTCCTACAATGAGCAGTTCTTC. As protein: CASRPRGFSYNEQFF.

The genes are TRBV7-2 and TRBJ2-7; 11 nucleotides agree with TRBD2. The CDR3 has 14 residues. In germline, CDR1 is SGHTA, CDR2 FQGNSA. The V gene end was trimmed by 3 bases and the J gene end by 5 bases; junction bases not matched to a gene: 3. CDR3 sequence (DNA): TGTGCCAGCAGCTTTAGCGGGGGGGCAGACGAGCAGTACTTC. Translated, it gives CASSFSGGADEQYF.

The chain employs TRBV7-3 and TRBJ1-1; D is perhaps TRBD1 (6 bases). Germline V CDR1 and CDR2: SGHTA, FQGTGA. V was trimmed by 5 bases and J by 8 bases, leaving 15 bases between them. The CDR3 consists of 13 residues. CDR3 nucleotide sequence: TGTGCCAGCAGCCCTACCGACAGGCCAGAAGCTTTCTTT. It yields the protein CASSPTDRPEAFF. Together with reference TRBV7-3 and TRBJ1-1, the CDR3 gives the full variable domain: GAGVSQTPSNKVTEKGKYVELRCDPISGHTALYWYRQSLGQGPEFLIYFQGTGAADDSGLPNDRFFAVRPEGSVSTLKIQRTERGDSAVYLCASSPTDRPEAFFGQGTRLTVV.

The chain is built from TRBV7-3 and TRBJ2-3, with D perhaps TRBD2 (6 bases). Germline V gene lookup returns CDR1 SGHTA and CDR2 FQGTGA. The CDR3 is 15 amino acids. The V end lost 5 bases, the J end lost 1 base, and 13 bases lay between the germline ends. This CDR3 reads CASSLLSGGTDTQYF. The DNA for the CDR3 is TGTGCCAGCAGCCTTCTATCGGGGGGCACAGATACGCAGTATTTT.

The CDR3 nucleotides read TGTGCCAGCAGCTTAGATTCAAGGGCGGACAGGGGCGATGGCTACACCTTC. It is translated as CASSLDSRADRGDGYTF. The V call is TRBV11-2, the J call TRBJ1-2; 9 bases fit TRBD1. Per germline, CDR1 SGHAT and CDR2 FQNNGV. This CDR3 contains 17 residues. V shed 0 bases and J 6 bases; nucleotides not matched to a gene: 11.

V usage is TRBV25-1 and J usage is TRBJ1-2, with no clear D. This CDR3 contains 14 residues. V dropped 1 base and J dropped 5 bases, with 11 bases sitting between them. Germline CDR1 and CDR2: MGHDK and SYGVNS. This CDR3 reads CASSEWQVTYGYTF. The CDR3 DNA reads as TGTGCCAGCAGTGAATGGCAGGTTACTTATGGCTACACCTTC.

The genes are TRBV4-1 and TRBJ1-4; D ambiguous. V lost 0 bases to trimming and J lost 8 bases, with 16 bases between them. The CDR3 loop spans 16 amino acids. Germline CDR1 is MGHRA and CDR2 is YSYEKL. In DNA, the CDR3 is TGCGCCAGCAGCCAAGATATAAGTTCGGAGTACGAAAAACTGTTTTTT. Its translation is CASSQDISSEYEKLFF.

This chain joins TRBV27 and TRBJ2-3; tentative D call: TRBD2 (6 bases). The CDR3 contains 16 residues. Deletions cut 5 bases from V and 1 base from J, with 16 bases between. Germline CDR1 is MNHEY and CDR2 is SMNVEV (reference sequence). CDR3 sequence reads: CASSRGTERGTDTQYF. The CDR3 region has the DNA TGTGCCAGCAGTCGCGGGACGGAGCGGGGCACAGATACGCAGTATTTT.